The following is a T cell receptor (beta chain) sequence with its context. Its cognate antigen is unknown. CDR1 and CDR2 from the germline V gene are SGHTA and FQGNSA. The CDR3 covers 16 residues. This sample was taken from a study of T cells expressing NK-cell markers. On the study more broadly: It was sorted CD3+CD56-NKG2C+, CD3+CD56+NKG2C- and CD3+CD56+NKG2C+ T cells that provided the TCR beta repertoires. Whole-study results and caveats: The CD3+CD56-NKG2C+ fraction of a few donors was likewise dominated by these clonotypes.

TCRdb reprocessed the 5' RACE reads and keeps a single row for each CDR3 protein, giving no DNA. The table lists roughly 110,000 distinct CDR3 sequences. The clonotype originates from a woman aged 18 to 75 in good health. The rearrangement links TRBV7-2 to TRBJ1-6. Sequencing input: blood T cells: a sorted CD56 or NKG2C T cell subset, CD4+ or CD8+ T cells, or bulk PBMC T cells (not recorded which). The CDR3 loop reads CASSLSGFPYNSPLHF.